The 31 T cell receptor beta chains below come from one sample, sequenced in a study of human T cells and chemical hapten exposure (dated by TCRdb to about 2021). Libraries came from RACE. TCRdb lists the instrument as NextSeq 500. TCRdb handled the public reads itself, with Q25 trimming in fastp and clone calling in MiXCR, and kept productive beta chains. Under each unique CDR3 protein, matching rows form one entry showing the most common genes and DNA. This sample gives 210,000 or so distinct CDR3 sequences in total; 24% of them show up just once. About 2.5% of the sample lies in the top ten. The sample's time point label is to be understood as: patch test 3, about 24 weeks after DPC sensitization. The treatment or condition label of this sample denotes: therapeutic diphenylcyclopropenone sensitization with weekly scalp DPC. Sequencing used whole blood, obtained in connection with sensitization to the hapten diphenylcyclopropenone (DPC). These receptors originate from a woman aged 40 to 50 with alopecia areata. Some clones in this sample may be carry-over from other donors' samples.

The V and J genes are TRBV11-2 and TRBJ2-7, with 10 bases identical to TRBD2. CDR3 size: 16 residues. Looked up from germline, CDR1 is SGHAT and CDR2 is FQNNGV. Unmatched junction bases numbered 13, after V lost 6 bases and J lost 5 bases. The CDR3: CASRHLSGRASHEQYF. The CDR3 bases are TGTGCCAGCAGGCACTTAAGCGGGAGGGCGAGCCACGAGCAGTACTTC.

This chain links TRBV6-6 with TRBJ2-2; perhaps TRBD2 as D (6 bases). In germline, CDR1 is MNHNY, CDR2 SVGAGI (reference sequence). V dropped 4 bases and J dropped 7 bases, with 16 bases sitting between them. This CDR3 region has 15 residues. The DNA for the CDR3 is TGTGCCAGCAGTTTGAGGCGGGACCGGCACGGGGAGCTGTTTTTT. Its protein product is CASSLRRDRHGELFF.

This clonotype was seen a handful of times. The chain joins TRBV7-3 to TRBJ2-7; 8 nucleotides agree with TRBD1. After removal of 5 bases from V and 7 bases from J, the junction contained 7 bases not matched to a gene. The CDR3 covers 13 residues. CDR1 is SGHTA, CDR2 FQGTGA, per germline. The chain's CDR3 is CASSTTGAGEQYF. For the CDR3, the DNA is TGTGCCAGCAGCACGACAGGGGCGGGGGAGCAGTACTTC.

This chain uses TRBV25-1 with TRBJ2-5, with a tentative D call TRBD1 (6 bases). From germline, CDR1 is MGHDK and CDR2 SYGVNS. The CDR3 is 14 residues long. The V end was cut by 6 bases, the J end by 5 bases, with 16 bases between. The CDR3 sequence: CASREQGSGETQYF. The CDR3 DNA reads TGTGCCAGCAGGGAGCAGGGGTCCGGGGAGACCCAGTACTTC.

J is TRBJ2-3 and V is TRBV28; no reliable D call. Germline-derived CDR1 and CDR2 are MDHEN and SYDVKM. This CDR3 has 14 residues. V lost 4 bases and J 1 base, leaving 9 bases between the germline ends. The CDR3: CASSSRGGTDTQYF. Written as DNA, the CDR3 is TGTGCCAGCAGTTCCCGAGGCGGCACAGATACGCAGTATTTT.

This chain links TRBV9 with TRBJ1-4; D possibly corresponds to TRBD1 (6 bases). V lost 4 bases to trimming and J lost 8 bases, with 15 bases between them. The CDR3 has 14 amino acids. Per the germline V gene, CDR1 is SGDLS and CDR2 is YYNGEE. CDR3 sequence: CASSSGEAGEKLFF. The CDR3 DNA is TGTGCCAGCAGCTCAGGGGAAGCGGGAGAAAAACTGTTTTTT.

This clonotype was observed a handful of times. Written as DNA, the CDR3 is TGTGCCAGCAGCTGGTCCCCGGAAGGAGAAAAACTGTTTTTT. This translates into CASSWSPEGEKLFF. The rearrangement links TRBV5-5 to TRBJ1-4; D gene ambiguous. Germline V CDR1 and CDR2: SGHKS, YYEKEE (reference sequence). V lost 3 bases and J lost 8, with 14 bases in between. The CDR3 runs to 14 residues.

The V gene is TRBV6-2 or TRBV6-3, the J gene TRBJ2-3, with TRBD2 matching 14 bases. Germline V lookup: CDR1 MNHEY, CDR2 SVGEGT. This CDR3 comprises 14 residues. CDR3: CVTRGLAGEDTQYF. The CDR3 coding sequence is TGTGTCACGCGGGGACTAGCGGGAGAAGATACGCAGTATTTT.

A note on this clonotype: Mismatch with germline at one junction end may stem from a read error. V gene TRBV7-2 combines with J gene TRBJ2-7; 7 bases are a match to TRBD1. This CDR3 has 15 amino acids. CDR1 is SGHTA and CDR2 is FQGNSA in the germline V gene. The CDR3 DNA is TGTGCCAGCAGCTCCAGCTACAGGGGCTCCCACGAGCAGTACTTC. Translation gives CASSSSYRGSHEQYF.

The chain couples TRBV7-2 to TRBJ2-1; D call uncertain. Germline assignment: CDR1 SGHTA and CDR2 FQGNSA. Trimming pared 5 bases from V and 8 bases from J, leaving 19 bases between. CDR3 length: 15 amino acids. CDR3 residues: CASSLPYLRSYEQFF. The CDR3 coding sequence is TGTGCCAGCAGCCTACCGTATTTGAGAAGCTATGAGCAGTTCTTC.

This clonotype has more than one count but fewer than ten. This chain uses TRBV15 with TRBJ2-3; TRBD2 agrees at 9 bases. V was pared by 2 bases and J by 2 bases, with 14 bases of the junction left unmatched. Germline CDR1 reads LNHNV; CDR2 reads YYDKDF (reference sequence). This CDR3 has 19 amino acids. The CDR3 loop reads CATSRLPLGLAGTTDTQYF. CDR3 in DNA: TGTGCCACCAGCAGACTCCCCCTAGGGCTAGCGGGGACCACAGATACGCAGTATTTT. Variable domain in full (rest from reference TRBV15 and TRBJ2-3): DAMVIQNPRYQVTQFGKPVTLSCSQTLNHNVMYWYQQKSSQAPKLLFHYYDKDFNNEADTPDNFQSRRPNTSFCFLDIRSPGLGDTAMYLCATSRLPLGLAGTTDTQYFGPGTRLTVL.

J is TRBJ2-2 and V is TRBV20-1; 9 nucleotides match TRBD1. Germline lookup yields CDR1 DFQATT and CDR2 SNEGSKA (reference sequence). J lost 5 bases, V lost 0 bases, and 7 bases had no gene match. CDR3 length equals 16 residues. CDR3 amino acids: CSARETTGGLTGELFF. CDR3 bases: TGCAGTGCTAGAGAGACAACAGGGGGCTTGACCGGGGAGCTGTTTTTT.

This clonotype was recorded a few times. V usage is TRBV25-1 and J usage is TRBJ2-5; D is unresolved. Looked up from germline, CDR1 is MGHDK and CDR2 is SYGVNS. CDR3 size: 13 residues. V was shortened by 2 bases and J by 0 bases, with 4 bases between the two germline ends. The CDR3 sequence is CASSETHQETQYF. The CDR3 bases are TGTGCCAGCAGTGAAACACACCAAGAGACCCAGTACTTC. The variable domain in full, completed from reference TRBV25-1 and TRBJ2-5, reads EADIYQTPRYLVIGTGKKITLECSQTMGHDKMYWYQQDPGMELHLIHYSYGVNSTEKGDLSSESTVSRIRTEHFPLTLESARPSHTSQYLCASSETHQETQYFGPGTRLLVL.

The rearrangement links TRBV6-5 to TRBJ2-7; 8 bases map to TRBD1. Germline V gene data show CDR1 as MNHEY and CDR2 as SVGAGI. The CDR3 runs to 13 residues. The ends lost 6 bases at V and 4 bases at J; junction bases unmatched: 5. The CDR3 DNA follows: TGTGCCAGCAGCAAGGACAGGGTTTACGAGCAGTACTTC. Its protein product is CASSKDRVYEQYF.

Turning to this clonotype: At one of its ends the junction is not consistent with the germline gene, which may arise from a read error. The chain joins TRBV12-3 or TRBV12-4 to TRBJ1-2; 7 bases align to TRBD1. The CDR3 has 12 amino acids. The CDR3 reads CASSYRGYGYTF. The CDR3 nucleotides read TGTGCCAGCAGTTACAGGGGCTATGGTTACACCTTC.

CDR3 residues: CSARPEEPGPEETQYF. CDR3 bases: TGCAGTGCTAGGCCCGAGGAACCGGGGCCCGAAGAGACCCAGTACTTC. The chain has TRBV20-1 and TRBJ2-5, with D perhaps given as TRBD1 or TRBD2 (5 bases each). This CDR3 region has 16 residues. Germline values: CDR1 DFQATT, CDR2 SNEGSKA (reference sequence). Trimming cost V 3 bases and J 3 bases, with 20 bases left between them.

This chain links TRBV10-3 with TRBJ2-7; 9 positions match TRBD2. V gave up 6 bases and J gave up 0 bases; unmatched junction bases: 3. The germline CDR1 and CDR2 sequences are ENHRY and SYGVKD. This CDR3 contains 14 residues. In DNA form, the CDR3 reads TGTGCCATCAGACTGACTAGCGGCTCCTACGAGCAGTACTTC. It is translated as CAIRLTSGSYEQYF.

The genes are TRBV20-1 and TRBJ2-3, with 9 bases lining up with TRBD2. Germline CDR1 DFQATT, CDR2 SNEGSKA (reference sequence). The CDR3 loop spans 20 amino acids. After removal of 1 base from V and 0 bases from J, the junction contained 17 bases not matched to a gene. The CDR3 here is CSARALGGRAGGPSTDTQYF. The CDR3 coding sequence is TGCAGTGCTAGAGCGTTAGGGGGTCGTGCGGGAGGGCCCAGCACAGATACGCAGTATTTT.

This chain links TRBV5-6 with TRBJ1-6, with D possibly matching TRBD1 (6 bases). V was clipped by 3 bases and J by 0 bases, with 13 bases between them. CDR1 and CDR2 (germline): SGHDT, YYEEEE. CDR3 length: 17 residues. The CDR3 protein is CASSSMEDSSYNSPLHF. CDR3 nucleotides: TGTGCCAGCAGCTCCATGGAGGACAGCTCCTATAATTCACCCCTCCACTTT.

This clonotype was observed a handful of times. The chain joins TRBV7-9 to TRBJ1-5; possible D gene TRBD1, 6 bases. The CDR3 covers 16 residues. Deletions cut 6 bases from V and 2 bases from J, with 17 bases between. Germline lookup yields CDR1 SEHNR and CDR2 FQNEAQ (reference sequence). Here the CDR3 reads CASRQSGGKGNQPQHF. The CDR3 DNA is TGTGCCAGCAGACAAAGTGGGGGCAAGGGCAATCAGCCCCAGCATTTT.

This chain connects TRBV29-1 to TRBJ2-7; D is perhaps TRBD1 (6 bases). Per the germline V gene, CDR1 is SQVTM and CDR2 is ANQGSEA. Trimming stripped 6 bases from V and 0 bases from J, with 15 bases between. This CDR3 region has 14 residues. The CDR3 loop is CSVRGQWTSYEQYF. The CDR3 coding sequence is TGCAGCGTGCGCGGACAGTGGACCTCCTACGAGCAGTACTTC.

This clonotype was found many times. The rearrangement uses TRBV5-4 and TRBJ2-1; maybe TRBD2 (6 bases). Germline V CDR1 and CDR2: SGHNT, YYREEE (reference sequence). This CDR3 has 15 residues. The V end lost 4 bases, the J end lost 2 bases, and 13 bases lay between the germline ends. The CDR3 sequence: CASSRKASAYNEQFF. DNA for the CDR3: TGTGCCAGCAGCCGGAAGGCTAGCGCCTACAATGAGCAGTTCTTC. Complete variable domain (other parts from reference TRBV5-4 and TRBJ2-1): ETGVTQSPTHLIKTRGQQVTLRCSSQSGHNTVSWYQQALGQGPQFIFQYYREEENGRGNFPPRFSGLQFPNYSSELNVNALELDDSALYLCASSRKASAYNEQFFGPGTRLTVL.

This clonotype was seen once. The chain couples TRBV20-1 to TRBJ2-1; 10 bases map to TRBD2. V gave up 5 bases and J gave up 0 bases; unmatched junction bases: 4. The CDR3 covers 15 residues. Germline CDR1 and CDR2: DFQATT and SNEGSKA (reference sequence). This CDR3 is CSAYASGSSYNEQFF. The CDR3 coding sequence is TGCAGTGCTTATGCTAGCGGGAGCTCCTACAATGAGCAGTTCTTC.

This clonotype was recorded many times. This chain links TRBV20-1 with TRBJ2-3; no clear D gene. Germline values: CDR1 DFQATT, CDR2 SNEGSKA (reference sequence). The CDR3 has 13 amino acids. Trimming cost V 1 base and J 0 bases, with 5 bases left between them. The CDR3 DNA is TGCAGTGCTAGAGCCGGGAGCACAGATACGCAGTATTTT. It yields the protein CSARAGSTDTQYF.

V and J are TRBV12-3 or TRBV12-4 and TRBJ1-5, with D perhaps matching TRBD1 (6 bases). Trimming cost V 8 bases and J 2 bases, with 13 bases left between them. The CDR3 extends over 14 amino acids. Written as DNA, the CDR3 is TGTGCCAGCTGCAGGGGAGCGCGCAATCAGCCCCAGCATTTT. This codes for CASCRGARNQPQHF.

In this sample, this clonotype turned up a few times. The rearrangement links TRBV15 to TRBJ2-2; 7 nucleotides align to TRBD1. V gave up 6 bases and J gave up 3 bases; unmatched junction bases: 1. This CDR3 contains 13 residues. Germline V gives CDR1 LNHNV, CDR2 YYDKDF (reference sequence). CDR3 sequence (DNA): TGTGCCACCAGACAGGGGTACACCGGGGAGCTGTTTTTT. Protein sequence: CATRQGYTGELFF.

The chain employs TRBV27 and TRBJ2-2; weak D call: TRBD2 (5 bases). The CDR3 length is 13 residues. V shed 7 bases and J shed 4 bases, with 10 bases lying between them. Germline lookup yields CDR1 MNHEY and CDR2 SMNVEV (reference sequence). Here the CDR3 reads CASTLAGTGELFF. CDR3 sequence (DNA): TGTGCCAGCACCCTAGCAGGCACCGGGGAGCTGTTTTTT.

The chain carries TRBV4-1 and TRBJ2-1; tentative D call: TRBD2 (6 bases). The CDR3 extends over 16 amino acids. Per germline, CDR1 MGHRA and CDR2 YSYEKL. V gave up 0 bases and J gave up 5 bases, with 14 bases separating them. The CDR3 protein is CASSQDGRNFNNEQFF. Written as DNA, the CDR3 is TGCGCCAGCAGCCAAGATGGGAGGAATTTCAACAATGAGCAGTTCTTC.

This clonotype was picked up one time. J is TRBJ2-5 and V is TRBV5-1; TRBD2 agrees at 7 bases. The germline CDR1 and CDR2 sequences are SGHRS and YFSETQ. V shed 3 bases, J shed 4 bases, and the junction held 6 bases outside the gene matches. The CDR3 runs 14 residues. The CDR3, as DNA: TGCGCCAGCAGCTGGGAGGGCCGTGCAGAGACCCAGTACTTC. It translates to CASSWEGRAETQYF.

V usage is TRBV9 and J usage is TRBJ2-3; D is possibly TRBD1 or TRBD2 (5 bases each). This CDR3 is 15 amino acids long. Germline V gives CDR1 SGDLS, CDR2 YYNGEE. Trimming removed 4 bases at V and 5 bases at J, with 17 bases between. In DNA form, the CDR3 reads TGTGCCAGCAGCACATCCGGGACCATTCAAGATACGCAGTATTTT. Encoded protein: CASSTSGTIQDTQYF.

As concerns this clonotype: One junction end disagrees with the germline gene, perhaps due to a read error. This chain uses TRBV7-7 with TRBJ2-1, with 9 bases fitting TRBD1. The CDR3 runs 14 residues. Germline V CDR1 and CDR2: SSHAT, FNYEAQ (reference sequence). The CDR3 region is CASSLTGQGNEQFF. Written as DNA, the CDR3 is TGTGCTAGCAGCTTAACGGGACAGGGCAATGAGCAGTTCTTC.